The sequence of this TCR beta chain was determined in a study of PD-L1 blockade in urothelial cancer. Study-wide context: Patients started atezolizumab around 2014, 1,200 mg intravenously every 3 weeks. Counts from blood samples showed a median of roughly 150,000 T cells. Whole-study results and caveats: Lower pretreatment blood TCR clonality, under the median, predicted better survival, researchers reported.

Libraries were prepared by immunoSEQ multiplex PCR; TCRdb keeps only in-frame clonotypes and omits some of them. The sample holds some 71,000 clones, approximately 88% seen once. Trimming cost V 1 base and J 3 bases; bases outside gene matches: 6. The CDR3 runs to 16 residues. The V gene's germline CDR1 is SGHKS and CDR2 YYEKEE (reference sequence). A word on this clone: What it binds is not known.

The sequences come from PBMCs, collected around atezolizumab (anti-PD-L1) treatment. J is TRBJ1-5 and V is TRBV5-5; TRBD1 matches 8 bases. The origin of this receptor is a man in his 60s with urothelial cancer. DNA for the CDR3: TGTGCCAGCAGCTTGTTCCGGACAGGGAACAATCAGCCCCAGCATTTT. This sequence encodes CASSLFRTGNNQPQHF. Full variable domain (remainder filled in from reference TRBV5-5 and TRBJ1-5): DAGVTQSPTHLIKTRGQQVTLRCSPISGHKSVSWYQQVLGQGPQFIFQYYEKEERGRGNFPDRFSARQFPNYSSELNVNALLLGDSALYLCASSLFRTGNNQPQHFGDGTRLSIL.